The 15 T cell receptor beta chains below all came from one sample that was sequenced in a study of neurological immune-mediated disorders. Using its own MiXCR run on the 5' RACE reads, TCRdb lists one record per CDR3 protein. This sample has roughly 18,000 distinct CDR3 sequences, with under 35% found just once. The sequencing sample was made of PBMCs. The source is a man between 50 and 59 years old with HTLV-1-associated myelopathy (HAM/TSP).

The gene calls are TRBV9 and TRBJ1-2; 9 bases match TRBD1. V lost 1 base, J lost 2 bases, and 3 bases stayed unmatched. The CDR3 covers 15 residues. Germline lookup yields CDR1 SGDLS and CDR2 YYNGEE. For the CDR3, the DNA is TGTGCCAGCAGCGTACTGGGGACAGGGAACTATGGCTACACCTTC. Translation gives CASSVLGTGNYGYTF.

This rearrangement joins TRBV12-3 or TRBV12-4 to TRBJ2-7; the match to TRBD1 covers 8 bases. Trimming at V came to 0 bases and at J to 0 bases, leaving 1 base not matched to a gene. There are 15 residues in the CDR3. This chain's CDR3 is CASSLATGGSYEQYF. Written as DNA, the CDR3 is TGTGCCAGCAGTTTAGCAACAGGGGGCTCCTACGAGCAGTACTTC.

The genes are TRBV10-3 and TRBJ2-1; the D is unclear. V lost 0 bases and J lost 6, with 9 bases in between. The CDR3 length is 14 residues. CDR1 is ENHRY and CDR2 is SYGVKD in the germline V gene. Written as DNA, the CDR3 is TGTGCCATCAGTGAGTCGACCCTACCCAATGAGCAGTTCTTC. It specifies CAISESTLPNEQFF.

Comments on this clonotype: It may be a read error: a sequence one base away is much more abundant. The J gene is TRBJ1-1, the V gene TRBV5-1; D is possibly TRBD1 (6 bases). This CDR3 spans 12 amino acids. Germline CDR1 SGHRS, CDR2 YFSETQ. CDR3 coding DNA: TGCGCCAGCAGATTGGTGGGGGCTGGAGCTTTCTTT. As protein: CASRLVGAGAFF.

This clonotype was detected a few times. V is TRBV7-3 and J is TRBJ2-7; TRBD1 aligns across 12 bases. V lost 5 bases, J lost 3 bases, and 14 bases stayed unmatched. From germline, CDR1 is SGHTA and CDR2 FQGTGA. This CDR3 comprises 18 residues. In nucleotides, the CDR3 is TGTGCCAGCAGCCCCGGGACAGGGGGCAATAGGGGCATCTACGAGCAGTACTTC. As protein: CASSPGTGGNRGIYEQYF.

The V and J genes are TRBV20-1 and TRBJ2-4, with unresolved D. Germline V gives CDR1 DFQATT, CDR2 SNEGSKA (reference sequence). CDR3 size: 15 residues. V was trimmed by 0 bases and J by 7 bases, leaving 16 bases between them. CDR3 in DNA: TGCAGTGCTAGAGACCCAAGGGAACTCGGGAACATTCAGTACTTC. Encoded protein: CSARDPRELGNIQYF.

J is TRBJ2-5 and V is TRBV11-3; D gene unclear. This CDR3 contains 11 residues. Trimming removed 6 bases from V and 4 bases from J, with 6 bases in between. Per the germline V gene, CDR1 is SGHNT and CDR2 is YENEEA. CDR3 protein: CASSLGETQYF. In DNA, the CDR3 is TGTGCCAGCAGTCTTGGAGAGACCCAGTACTTC.

This clonotype was found a few times. The gene calls are TRBV7-9 and TRBJ2-7; 7 bases fit TRBD1. V trimming: 1 base; J trimming: 0 bases; junction bases outside the gene matches: 3. This CDR3 contains 15 residues. Germline CDR1 and CDR2: SEHNR and FQNEAQ (reference sequence). The CDR3 DNA follows: TGTGCCAGCAGCTTAGAGACAGGGAGCTCCTACGAGCAGTACTTC. Encoded protein: CASSLETGSSYEQYF.

Only a few counts were recorded for this clonotype. V is TRBV30 and J is TRBJ1-4; D may be TRBD1 (5 bases). Germline V lookup: CDR1 GTSNPN, CDR2 SVGIG (reference sequence). With 8 bases removed from V and 8 bases from J, the gap between germline ends came to 21 bases. The CDR3 length is 14 residues. In DNA form, the CDR3 reads TGTGCCCACAGCGAGGGGCTAAGTACCGAAAAACTGTTTTTT. Translated, it gives CAHSEGLSTEKLFF. The entire variable domain, with the rest obtained from reference TRBV30 and TRBJ1-4, is as follows: SQTIHQWPATLVQPVGSPLSLECTVEGTSNPNLYWYRQAAGRGLQLLFYSVGIGQISSEVPQNLSASRPQDRQFILSSKKLLLSDSGFYLCAHSEGLSTEKLFFGSGTQLSVL.

The V and J genes are TRBV10-1 and TRBJ2-3; D is unclear. The CDR3 has 14 amino acids. The germline V gene encodes CDR1 WNHNN and CDR2 SYGVQD (reference sequence). V lost 6 bases to trimming and J lost 2 bases, with 12 bases between them. The CDR3 loop reads CASSPNSLTDTQYF. The DNA of the CDR3 is TGCGCCAGCAGCCCGAACAGTCTCACAGATACGCAGTATTTT.

The chain combines TRBV7-9 with TRBJ1-5; D possibly corresponds to TRBD1 (6 bases). Looked up from germline, CDR1 is SEHNR and CDR2 is FQNEAQ (reference sequence). The CDR3 sequence is 14 residues long. With 1 base removed from V and 3 bases from J, the gap between germline ends came to 7 bases. The CDR3 is CASSLGDTNQPQHF. DNA of the CDR3: TGTGCCAGCAGCTTAGGGGACACCAATCAGCCCCAGCATTTT.

The table lists this clonotype with a few counts. J is TRBJ2-1 and V is TRBV6-5; TRBD2 matches at 7 bases. Germline V gene sequence: CDR1 MNHEY, CDR2 SVGAGI. This CDR3 is 11 amino acids long. V trimming: 4 bases; J trimming: 10 bases; junction bases outside the gene matches: 1. CDR3 coding DNA: TGTGCCAGCAGTTTCGGGGGGGAGCAGTTCTTC. Amino acids: CASSFGGEQFF.

This clonotype was counted ten times or more. The gene calls are TRBV5-1 and TRBJ1-6, with D perhaps TRBD1 (5 bases). The CDR3 extends over 15 amino acids. V was cut by 4 bases and J by 5 bases, with 13 bases left in between. The germline V gene encodes CDR1 SGHRS and CDR2 YFSETQ. DNA for the CDR3: TGCGCCAGCAGCCGTAACACAGGAGATAATTCACCCCTCCACTTT. It codes for CASSRNTGDNSPLHF.

The V call is TRBV5-5, the J call TRBJ1-1, with no clear D. CDR1 SGHKS and CDR2 YYEKEE come from the germline V gene (reference sequence). This CDR3 spans 12 amino acids. The ends were cut back, 7 bases at V and 1 base at J, with 8 bases in the middle. The CDR3 sequence: CASVGWNTEAFF. CDR3 bases: TGTGCCAGCGTAGGGTGGAACACTGAAGCTTTCTTT. Based on the CDR3 plus reference TRBV5-5 and TRBJ1-1, the full variable domain is DAGVTQSPTHLIKTRGQQVTLRCSPISGHKSVSWYQQVLGQGPQFIFQYYEKEERGRGNFPDRFSARQFPNYSSELNVNALLLGDSALYLCASVGWNTEAFFGQGTRLTVV.

This clonotype was detected only once. The chain recombines TRBV5-1 with TRBJ2-1, with 8 nucleotides matching TRBD2. The CDR3 sequence is 16 residues long. With V trimmed by 4 bases and J by 5 bases, 11 bases remained unmatched. Germline V gives CDR1 SGHRS, CDR2 YFSETQ. The CDR3 nucleotides are TGCGCCAGCAGCCCCACGGCGGGAGGCCCTAACAATGAGCAGTTCTTC. This codes for CASSPTAGGPNNEQFF.